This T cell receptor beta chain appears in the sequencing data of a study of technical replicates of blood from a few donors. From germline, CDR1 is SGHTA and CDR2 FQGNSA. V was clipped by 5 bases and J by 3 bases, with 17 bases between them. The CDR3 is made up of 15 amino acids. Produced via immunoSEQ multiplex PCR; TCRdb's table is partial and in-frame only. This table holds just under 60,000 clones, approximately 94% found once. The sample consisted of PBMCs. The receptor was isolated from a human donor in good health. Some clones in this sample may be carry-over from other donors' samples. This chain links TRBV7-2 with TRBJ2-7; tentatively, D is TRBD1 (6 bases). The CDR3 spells CASSDGTSKFYEQYF. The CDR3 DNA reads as TGTGCCAGCAGCGACGGGACATCTAAGTTCTACGAGCAGTACTTC.